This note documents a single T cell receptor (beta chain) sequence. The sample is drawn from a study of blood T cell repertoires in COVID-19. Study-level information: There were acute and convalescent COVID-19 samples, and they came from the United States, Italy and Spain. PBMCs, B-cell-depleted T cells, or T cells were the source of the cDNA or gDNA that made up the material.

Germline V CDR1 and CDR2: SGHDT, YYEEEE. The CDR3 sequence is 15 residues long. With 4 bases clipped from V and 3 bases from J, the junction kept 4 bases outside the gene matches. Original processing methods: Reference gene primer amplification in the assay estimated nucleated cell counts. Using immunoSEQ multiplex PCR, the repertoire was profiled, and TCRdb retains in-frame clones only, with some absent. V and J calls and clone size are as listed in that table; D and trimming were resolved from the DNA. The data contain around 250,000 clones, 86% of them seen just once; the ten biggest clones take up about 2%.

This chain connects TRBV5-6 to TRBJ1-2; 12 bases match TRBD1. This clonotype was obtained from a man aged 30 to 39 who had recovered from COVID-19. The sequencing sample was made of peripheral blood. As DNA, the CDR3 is TGTGCCAGCAGCCCCGGGACAGGGGGCTACTATGGCTACACCTTC. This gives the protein CASSPGTGGYYGYTF.